The 8 T cell receptor beta chains in this list originate from one sample, sequenced in a study of T-cell reconstitution after alpha-beta-depleted transplantation in children. Unique molecular identifiers were incorporated into the prepared TCRbeta library. One entry per CDR3 protein results from TCRdb running MiXCR on the PCR reads. The table includes 240,000 or so distinct CDR3 sequences, about 11% detected once. Sequenced material: PBMCs from the stem cell graft donor, taken from the stem cell graft. These receptors came from a human donor who donated a stem cell graft to a child with acute lymphoblastic leukemia.

This clonotype was seen ten or more times. The V call is TRBV7-9, the J call TRBJ2-1, with TRBD2 matching over 11 bases. J gave up 2 bases and V 4 bases, and 7 bases lay outside the gene matches. The CDR3 covers 17 residues. The germline V gene encodes CDR1 SEHNR and CDR2 FQNEAQ (reference sequence). DNA for the CDR3: TGTGCCAGCAGCTACCCGACTAGCGGGATTACCTACAATGAGCAGTTCTTC. It translates to CASSYPTSGITYNEQFF.

This clonotype was counted at least ten times. The V call is TRBV27, the J call TRBJ1-1, with no clear D. Looked up from germline, CDR1 is MNHEY and CDR2 is SMNVEV (reference sequence). V was cut by 6 bases and J by 1 base, with 24 bases left in between. The CDR3 loop spans 18 amino acids. CDR3 sequence reads: CASRPLGPSGSENTEAFF. Written as DNA, the CDR3 is TGTGCCAGCAGGCCCTTAGGTCCATCCGGGAGTGAGAACACTGAAGCTTTCTTT.

This chain joins TRBV7-9 and TRBJ1-5; no definite D call. Germline V gene lookup returns CDR1 SEHNR and CDR2 FQNEAQ (reference sequence). This CDR3 comprises 15 residues. The germline V and J ends were trimmed by 5 bases and 3 bases, with 14 bases remaining between them. The CDR3 is CASSPSGRINQPQHF. The CDR3 region has the DNA TGTGCCAGCAGCCCATCGGGAAGGATCAATCAGCCCCAGCATTTT. Looking up the rest from reference TRBV7-9 and TRBJ1-5 gives the full variable domain: DTGVSQNPRHKITKRGQNVTFRCDPISEHNRLYWYRQTLGQGPEFLTYFQNEAQLEKSRLLSDRFSAERPKGSFSTLEIQRTEQGDSAMYLCASSPSGRINQPQHFGDGTRLSIL.

In its sample, this clonotype was seen many times. J is TRBJ1-5 and V is TRBV7-2; possible D gene TRBD1, 5 bases. The CDR3 contains 14 residues. Between the trimmed V and J ends, which lost 4 bases and 6 bases, there was a span of 13 bases. In germline, CDR1 is SGHTA, CDR2 FQGNSA. CDR3 residues: CASSSVRGVQPQHF. The DNA of the CDR3 is TGTGCCAGCAGCTCCGTTCGGGGGGTTCAGCCCCAGCATTTT.

This clonotype was seen many times. The gene calls are TRBV28 and TRBJ2-7; D is perhaps TRBD1 (6 bases). CDR3 length equals 12 residues. In germline, CDR1 is MDHEN, CDR2 SYDVKM. Trimming shortened V by 6 bases and J by 2 bases, and 8 bases separated the two germline ends. CDR3 residues: CASSRQAYEQYF. The CDR3 coding sequence is TGTGCCAGCAGCCGACAGGCCTACGAGCAGTACTTC.

This clonotype appeared many times. The genes are TRBV5-1 and TRBJ1-4; the D gene is possibly TRBD1 (6 bases). This CDR3 has 14 residues. Deletions cut 3 bases from V and 7 bases from J, with 13 bases between. CDR1 is SGHRS and CDR2 is YFSETQ in the germline V gene. The CDR3 nucleotides read TGCGCCAGCAGCTGGGGGGACAAGGCTGAAAAACTGTTTTTT. It translates to CASSWGDKAEKLFF.

This CDR3 is CASNYHREIPYNEQFF. CDR3 DNA sequence: TGTGCCAGCAACTACCACAGGGAAATCCCCTACAATGAGCAGTTCTTC. The chain combines TRBV12-3 or TRBV12-4 with TRBJ2-1; weak D call: TRBD1 (6 bases). The CDR3 sequence is 16 residues long. V lost 7 bases to trimming and J lost 2 bases, with 18 bases between them.

This clonotype was recorded a few times. The J gene is TRBJ2-3, the V gene TRBV5-1; TRBD2 matches 14 bases. The germline V gene encodes CDR1 SGHRS and CDR2 YFSETQ. This CDR3 contains 20 residues. The ends lost 2 bases at V and 5 bases at J; junction bases unmatched: 16. In nucleotides, the CDR3 is TGCGCCAGCAGCTTCAGACGTGAGACTAGCGGGAGGGCCCAAAGAGATACGCAGTATTTT. Amino acid sequence: CASSFRRETSGRAQRDTQYF.